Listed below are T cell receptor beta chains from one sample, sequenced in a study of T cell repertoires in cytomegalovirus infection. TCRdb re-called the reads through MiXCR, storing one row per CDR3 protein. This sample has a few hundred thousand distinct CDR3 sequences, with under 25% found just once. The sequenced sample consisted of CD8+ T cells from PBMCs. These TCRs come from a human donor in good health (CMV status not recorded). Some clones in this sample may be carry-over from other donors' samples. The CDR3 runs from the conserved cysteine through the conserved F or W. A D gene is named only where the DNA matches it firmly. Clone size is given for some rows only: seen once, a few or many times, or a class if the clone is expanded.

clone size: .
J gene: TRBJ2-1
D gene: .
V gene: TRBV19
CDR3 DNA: TGTGCCAGTAGTATGGGTATTTCTTACAATGAGCAGTTCTTC
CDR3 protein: CASSMGISYNEQFF

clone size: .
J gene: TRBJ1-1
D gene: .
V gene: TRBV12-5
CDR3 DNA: TGTGCTAGTGGCCAGACAGGGAACACTGAAGCTTTCTTT
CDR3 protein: CASGQTGNTEAFF

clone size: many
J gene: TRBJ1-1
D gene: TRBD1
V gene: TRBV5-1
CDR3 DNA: TGCGCCAGCAGCTTTTGGACAGGGGGCGTCGCTGAAGCTTTCTTT
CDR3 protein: CASSFWTGGVAEAFF

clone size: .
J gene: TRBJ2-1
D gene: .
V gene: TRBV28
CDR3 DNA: TGTGCCAGCAGTTTATGGGGCCAGCGAGACAATGAGCAGTTCTTC
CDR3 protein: CASSLWGQRDNEQFF

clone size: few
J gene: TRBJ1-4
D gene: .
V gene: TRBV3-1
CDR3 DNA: TGTGCCAGCAGCCAGGGGCCTGCAACTAATGAAAAACTGTTTTTT
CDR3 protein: CASSQGPATNEKLFF

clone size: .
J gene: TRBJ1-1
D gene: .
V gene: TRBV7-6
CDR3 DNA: TGTGCCAGCAGGATGGGGGGGCGGGTTGAAGCTTTCTTT
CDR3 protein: CASRMGGRVEAFF

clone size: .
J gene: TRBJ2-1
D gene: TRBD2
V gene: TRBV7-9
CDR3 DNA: TGTGCCAGCAGCTTAGCCCTAGCGGCCTACAATGAGCAGTTCTTC
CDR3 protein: CASSLALAAYNEQFF

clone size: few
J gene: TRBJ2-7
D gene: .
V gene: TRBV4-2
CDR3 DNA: TGTGCCAGCAGCCAAGTGCAAAGTTCCTACGAGCAGTACTTC
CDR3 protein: CASSQVQSSYEQYF

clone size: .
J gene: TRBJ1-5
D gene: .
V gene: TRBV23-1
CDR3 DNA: TGCGCCAGCAGTCAATTCCCACAGCCCCAGCATTTT
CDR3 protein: CASSQFPQPQHF

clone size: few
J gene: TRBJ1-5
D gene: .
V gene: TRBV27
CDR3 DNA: TGTGCCAGCAGTTTGGGCAGAGGGTCATTGGCGCATTTT
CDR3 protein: CASSLGRGSLAHF

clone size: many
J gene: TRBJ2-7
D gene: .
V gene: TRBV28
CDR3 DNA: TGTGCCAGCAGTTTGCAGGGGTCCTACGAGCAGTACTTC
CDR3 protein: CASSLQGSYEQYF

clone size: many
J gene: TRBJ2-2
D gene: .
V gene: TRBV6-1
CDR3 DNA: TGTGCCAGCAGTGAACAAGGGGACGCGAACACCGGGGAGCTGTTTTTT
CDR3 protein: CASSEQGDANTGELFF

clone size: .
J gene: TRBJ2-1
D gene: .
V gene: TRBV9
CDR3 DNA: TGTGCCAGCAGCGTAGACTTGGATGAGCAGTTCTTC
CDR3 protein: CASSVDLDEQFF

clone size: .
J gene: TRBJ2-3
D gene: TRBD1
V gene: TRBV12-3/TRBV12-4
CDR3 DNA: TGTGCCAGCAAGCAGACAGGGAGTACAGATACGCAGTATTTT
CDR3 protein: CASKQTGSTDTQYF

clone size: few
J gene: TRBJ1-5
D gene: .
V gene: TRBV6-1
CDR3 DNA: TGTGCCAGCAGTGCGGGACGGACAAACAATCAGCCCCAGCATTTT
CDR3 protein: CASSAGRTNNQPQHF